This T cell receptor (beta chain) was retrieved from a study of neurological immune-mediated disorders. The unsorted libraries had their origin in 2 million PBMCs stored at -80 C. The germline gives CDR1 MNHEY, CDR2 SVGEGT. CDR3 length equals 16 residues. The V and J ends lost 2 bases and 6 bases, in that order; junction bases with no gene match: 11. The sample holds many counts of this clonotype. The antigen remains undetermined. Study results and caveats: HTLV-1-associated myelopathy had the most TCR clonal expansion, while multiple sclerosis had the least, a level that fell below healthy controls.

cDNA synthesis was performed by 5'RACE with 10-nucleotide random UMIs. Over 190 million TCR-beta sequences from 15-18 subjects came from every sequencing run. Each CDR3 protein gets one entry after TCRdb re-called the 5' RACE reads with MiXCR. Found here are tens of thousands of distinct CDR3 sequences, roughly 4% of them singletons; the top ten hold roughly 2%. This chain uses TRBV6-2 or TRBV6-3 with TRBJ2-7; 9 bases are shared with TRBD2. The specimen sequenced was PBMCs. The source of this sequence is a woman aged 50 to 60 with multiple sclerosis. The CDR3 protein is CASSYEGASGRIEQYF. The CDR3, as DNA: TGTGCCAGCAGTTACGAGGGGGCAAGCGGGAGGATCGAGCAGTACTTC.